Listed below are T cell receptor beta chains from one sample, sequenced in a study of blood T cell repertoires in COVID-19. Produced via immunoSEQ multiplex PCR; TCRdb's table is partial and in-frame only. The data hold 120,000 to 150,000 clones, with about 84% observed a single time. Sequenced sample: PBMCs or T cells enriched from blood (not recorded which). These receptors all come from a young woman who had been exposed to COVID-19. Both conserved end residues are part of each CDR3. A D gene is named only where the DNA matches it firmly. Expanded clones are given a class, and other clones once, few, many or no size at all.

cdr3_nt: TGTGCCAGCAGTGATTTGGGGCAGGAGCGTTCACCCCTCCACTTT
cdr3_aa: CASSDLGQERSPLHF
j_call: TRBJ1-6
clone_size: few
d_call: NA
v_call: TRBV2

cdr3_nt: TGTGCCAGCAGCTTAGACAGGAATGCAAACACTGAAGCTTTCTTT
cdr3_aa: CASSLDRNANTEAFF
j_call: TRBJ1-1
clone_size: NA
d_call: NA
v_call: TRBV7-9

cdr3_nt: TGTGCCAGCAGACAGGGGGCGGACTTCAATCAGCCCCAGCATTTT
cdr3_aa: CASRQGADFNQPQHF
j_call: TRBJ1-5
clone_size: few
d_call: TRBD1
v_call: TRBV28

cdr3_nt: TGTGCCAGCAGCTACGAGGGAGGTTTGTGGAATGAGCAGTTCTTC
cdr3_aa: CASSYEGGLWNEQFF
j_call: TRBJ2-1
clone_size: NA
d_call: NA
v_call: TRBV7-3

cdr3_nt: TGTGCCAGCAGCACCTACAGGGGACAAGAGACCCAGTACTTC
cdr3_aa: CASSTYRGQETQYF
j_call: TRBJ2-5
clone_size: few
d_call: TRBD1
v_call: TRBV5-4

cdr3_nt: TGTGCCAGCAGCTCGGACAGGGTTAACTACGAGCAGTACTTC
cdr3_aa: CASSSDRVNYEQYF
j_call: TRBJ2-7
clone_size: NA
d_call: TRBD1
v_call: TRBV28

cdr3_nt: TGTGCCAGCCGCCGGACGGAGGAATACAATGAGCAGTTCTTC
cdr3_aa: CASRRTEEYNEQFF
j_call: TRBJ2-1
clone_size: NA
d_call: NA
v_call: TRBV6-5

cdr3_nt: TGTGCCAGCTCACCAAGAACCGCAAGGGGATATGAAAAACTGTTTTTT
cdr3_aa: CASSPRTARGYEKLFF
j_call: TRBJ1-4
clone_size: NA
d_call: NA
v_call: TRBV18

cdr3_nt: TGTGCCAGCAGCCAGTGGAACAGGGCGCCGGATGGCTACACCTTC
cdr3_aa: CASSQWNRAPDGYTF
j_call: TRBJ1-2
clone_size: NA
d_call: NA
v_call: TRBV7-2

cdr3_nt: TGTGCCAGCAGTTTCGCGGACAGGGGGCTGGTTGAGACCCAGTACTTC
cdr3_aa: CASSFADRGLVETQYF
j_call: TRBJ2-5
clone_size: NA
d_call: TRBD1
v_call: TRBV28

cdr3_nt: TGCGCCAGCAGCGGGAGTTCCTACAATGAGCAGTTCTTC
cdr3_aa: CASSGSSYNEQFF
j_call: TRBJ2-1
clone_size: NA
d_call: NA
v_call: TRBV4-1

cdr3_nt: TGTGCCAGCTCACCAAGGGGGACTAGCGGCAGCGGGGAGCTGTTTTTT
cdr3_aa: CASSPRGTSGSGELFF
j_call: TRBJ2-2
clone_size: NA
d_call: TRBD2
v_call: TRBV18

cdr3_nt: TGTGCCAGCAGCTACGTGGGGCCGAACAATGAGCAGTTCTTC
cdr3_aa: CASSYVGPNNEQFF
j_call: TRBJ2-1
clone_size: NA
d_call: NA
v_call: TRBV11-2

cdr3_nt: TGTGCCAGCAGCCAAGTGGGACAGGGAAACACCATATATTTT
cdr3_aa: CASSQVGQGNTIYF
j_call: TRBJ1-3
clone_size: NA
d_call: TRBD1
v_call: TRBV4-2

cdr3_nt: TGTGCCAGCAGCTTAATTGCGGGAGGGGGTCGCAATGAGCAGTTCTTC
cdr3_aa: CASSLIAGGGRNEQFF
j_call: TRBJ2-1
clone_size: NA
d_call: TRBD2
v_call: TRBV7-3

cdr3_nt: TGTGCCAGCAGCTCCACAGGGGGAGAGGGGTACTTC
cdr3_aa: CASSSTGGEGYF
j_call: TRBJ2-7
clone_size: NA
d_call: TRBD1
v_call: TRBV5-5

cdr3_nt: TGCGCCAGCAGCCACAACCCCGCGGGAATGGCGACCTACGAGCAGTACTTC
cdr3_aa: CASSHNPAGMATYEQYF
j_call: TRBJ2-7
clone_size: NA
d_call: NA
v_call: TRBV4-1

cdr3_nt: TGTGCCAGCAGTTCCCCTGGGCAGGGGTATACTGAAGCTTTCTTT
cdr3_aa: CASSSPGQGYTEAFF
j_call: TRBJ1-1
clone_size: NA
d_call: NA
v_call: TRBV6-2/TRBV6-3

cdr3_nt: TGTGCCAGCAGCTTTGACAGGGTGGGTACTGAAGCTTTCTTT
cdr3_aa: CASSFDRVGTEAFF
j_call: TRBJ1-1
clone_size: once
d_call: TRBD1
v_call: TRBV7-2

cdr3_nt: TGTGCCAGCAGCTTGGGACCGGGAACTAGCAATCAGCCCCAGCATTTT
cdr3_aa: CASSLGPGTSNQPQHF
j_call: TRBJ1-5
clone_size: NA
d_call: NA
v_call: TRBV5-4

cdr3_nt: TGTGCCAGCAGTGGGACAGGGAAGTCTGATGAAAAACTGTTTTTT
cdr3_aa: CASSGTGKSDEKLFF
j_call: TRBJ1-4
clone_size: once
d_call: TRBD1
v_call: TRBV2

cdr3_nt: TGTGCCACCAGCAGAGATCGAGGCCTGGACAATGAGCAGTTCTTC
cdr3_aa: CATSRDRGLDNEQFF
j_call: TRBJ2-1
clone_size: NA
d_call: NA
v_call: TRBV15

cdr3_nt: TGTGCCAGCAGTTACGACAGGGCGACCTTTGAAGCTTTCTTT
cdr3_aa: CASSYDRATFEAFF
j_call: TRBJ1-1
clone_size: NA
d_call: TRBD1
v_call: TRBV6-5

cdr3_nt: TGTGCCAGCAGCGTCGATGTCGGTGGGACCCAGTACTTC
cdr3_aa: CASSVDVGGTQYF
j_call: TRBJ2-5
clone_size: NA
d_call: NA
v_call: TRBV9

cdr3_nt: TGCGCCAGCAGCCAATATGACAGGGGGGGCTACGAGCAGTACTTC
cdr3_aa: CASSQYDRGGYEQYF
j_call: TRBJ2-7
clone_size: NA
d_call: TRBD1
v_call: TRBV4-3

cdr3_nt: TGTGCCAGCAGCCCCGAGTCTGGGGCTGAGCAGTTCTTC
cdr3_aa: CASSPESGAEQFF
j_call: TRBJ2-1
clone_size: NA
d_call: NA
v_call: TRBV11-2

cdr3_nt: TGTGCCAGCAGCCAAGTTAGTAGCGGGAGTATCCAGACCCAGTACTTC
cdr3_aa: CASSQVSSGSIQTQYF
j_call: TRBJ2-5
clone_size: once
d_call: TRBD2
v_call: TRBV14

cdr3_nt: TGTGCCAGCAGCCAGCTACAGGGATCCCCCGGGGAGCTGTTTTTT
cdr3_aa: CASSQLQGSPGELFF
j_call: TRBJ2-2
clone_size: NA
d_call: NA
v_call: TRBV7-9

cdr3_nt: TGTGCCAGTAGAAAGGTCAGGGATTTCAATCAGCCCCAGCATTTT
cdr3_aa: CASRKVRDFNQPQHF
j_call: TRBJ1-5
clone_size: NA
d_call: NA
v_call: TRBV19

cdr3_nt: TGTGCCAGTAGGTCTGAGGGACAGGGTTTAGCTAACTATGGCTACACCTTC
cdr3_aa: CASRSEGQGLANYGYTF
j_call: TRBJ1-2
clone_size: NA
d_call: TRBD1
v_call: TRBV19

cdr3_nt: TGTGCCAGCAGCCAAGATCAGCAGGGCTATGGCTACACCTTC
cdr3_aa: CASSQDQQGYGYTF
j_call: TRBJ1-2
clone_size: once
d_call: NA
v_call: TRBV3-1/TRBV3-2

cdr3_nt: TGTGCCAGCAGCTTAAATGGGGCGGTTAGCACAGATACGCAGTATTTT
cdr3_aa: CASSLNGAVSTDTQYF
j_call: TRBJ2-3
clone_size: NA
d_call: NA
v_call: TRBV7-3

cdr3_nt: TGTGCCAGCGGGGGAGGGTCCTCTGGGGCCAACGTCCTGACTTTC
cdr3_aa: CASGGGSSGANVLTF
j_call: TRBJ2-6
clone_size: NA
d_call: TRBD2
v_call: TRBV7-9

cdr3_nt: TGTGCCAGCAGATCCAGCGGAGCCACCGGGGAGCTGTTTTTT
cdr3_aa: CASRSSGATGELFF
j_call: TRBJ2-2
clone_size: NA
d_call: NA
v_call: TRBV28

cdr3_nt: TGTGCCAGCAGTCTCCAGGGGGGAATGAACACTGAAGCTTTCTTT
cdr3_aa: CASSLQGGMNTEAFF
j_call: TRBJ1-1
clone_size: few
d_call: TRBD1
v_call: TRBV6-4

cdr3_nt: TGTGCCAGCAGCCAAGAGGTGGGGGCTTTCTACAATGAGCAGTTCTTC
cdr3_aa: CASSQEVGAFYNEQFF
j_call: TRBJ2-1
clone_size: NA
d_call: NA
v_call: TRBV3-1/TRBV3-2

cdr3_nt: TGTGCCAGCAGCGTAGCCCGGTGGCAGACAAACACTGAAGCTTTCTTT
cdr3_aa: CASSVARWQTNTEAFF
j_call: TRBJ1-1
clone_size: NA
d_call: NA
v_call: TRBV7-9

cdr3_nt: TGTGCCACTGCAAGACTAGCCAGCCCAAATGAGCAGTTCTTC
cdr3_aa: CATARLASPNEQFF
j_call: TRBJ2-1
clone_size: NA
d_call: TRBD2
v_call: TRBV6-5

cdr3_nt: TGTGCCATCAGTGAGGGGGCGTCCACCGGGGAGCTGTTTTTT
cdr3_aa: CAISEGASTGELFF
j_call: TRBJ2-2
clone_size: few
d_call: NA
v_call: TRBV10-3

cdr3_nt: TGTGCCAGTAGGCCACTAGCGGGAGGAACCGGGGAGCTGTTTTTT
cdr3_aa: CASRPLAGGTGELFF
j_call: TRBJ2-2
clone_size: few
d_call: TRBD2
v_call: TRBV19

cdr3_nt: TGTGCCAGCAGCTTGGATGCAGGGGGCAATCAGCCCCAGCATTTT
cdr3_aa: CASSLDAGGNQPQHF
j_call: TRBJ1-5
clone_size: NA
d_call: NA
v_call: TRBV11-2

cdr3_nt: TGTGCCAGTAGGGATGGGGCCAATGGCTACACCTTC
cdr3_aa: CASRDGANGYTF
j_call: TRBJ1-2
clone_size: NA
d_call: NA
v_call: TRBV19

cdr3_nt: TGTGCCAGCAGCCAAGGTAGCGGGAGCCTTGCCTACAATGAGCAGTTCTTC
cdr3_aa: CASSQGSGSLAYNEQFF
j_call: TRBJ2-1
clone_size: NA
d_call: TRBD2
v_call: TRBV14

cdr3_nt: TGCGCCAGCAGCCCCCGTCTTGACACTGAAGCTTTCTTT
cdr3_aa: CASSPRLDTEAFF
j_call: TRBJ1-1
clone_size: NA
d_call: NA
v_call: TRBV5-1

cdr3_nt: TGCGCCAGCAGCGGAAGAAACAGGGAACCTGAGCAGTTCTTC
cdr3_aa: CASSGRNREPEQFF
j_call: TRBJ2-1
clone_size: NA
d_call: NA
v_call: TRBV10-1

cdr3_nt: TGTGCCAGCAGCTTAGGTTGGGCGGGAGCTGGGCAGGAGACCCAGTACTTC
cdr3_aa: CASSLGWAGAGQETQYF
j_call: TRBJ2-5
clone_size: NA
d_call: TRBD2
v_call: TRBV7-3

cdr3_nt: TGTGCCAGCAGGGGGACAGCGAACTATGGCTACACCTTC
cdr3_aa: CASRGTANYGYTF
j_call: TRBJ1-2
clone_size: NA
d_call: TRBD1
v_call: TRBV27

cdr3_nt: TGTGCCAGCAGTCAAACAGGGACCTATGGCTACACCTTC
cdr3_aa: CASSQTGTYGYTF
j_call: TRBJ1-2
clone_size: NA
d_call: NA
v_call: TRBV12-3/TRBV12-4

cdr3_nt: TGTGCCAGCAGAGAAGATACCGGGACTAGCTCCTACGAGCAGTACTTC
cdr3_aa: CASREDTGTSSYEQYF
j_call: TRBJ2-7
clone_size: NA
d_call: TRBD2
v_call: TRBV27

cdr3_nt: TGTGCCAGCAGTGAAGTTGGCAGGGGATATGGCTACACCTTC
cdr3_aa: CASSEVGRGYGYTF
j_call: TRBJ1-2
clone_size: NA
d_call: NA
v_call: TRBV6-1

cdr3_nt: TGTGCCAGTAGTATGAAGACTGGAGGAACCTACGAGCAGTACTTC
cdr3_aa: CASSMKTGGTYEQYF
j_call: TRBJ2-7
clone_size: NA
d_call: NA
v_call: TRBV19